This T cell receptor (beta chain) was recorded in a study of blood T cell repertoires in COVID-19. The CDR3 spans 12 residues. Germline V gives CDR1 LNHDA, CDR2 SQIVND (reference sequence). The V end was cut by 4 bases, the J end by 4 bases, with 7 bases between. Clones were sequenced by immunoSEQ multiplex PCR, and TCRdb holds only the in-frame ones, with some missing. Here the sample spans some 110,000 clones, roughly nine tenths being singletons. Sequencing used peripheral blood. The chain joins TRBV19 to TRBJ1-2; D unresolved. The TCR originated in a man in his sixties or seventies who had recovered from COVID-19. CDR3 in amino acids: CASSNALYGYTF. The CDR3 region has the DNA TGTGCCAGTAGTAATGCGCTCTATGGCTACACCTTC.